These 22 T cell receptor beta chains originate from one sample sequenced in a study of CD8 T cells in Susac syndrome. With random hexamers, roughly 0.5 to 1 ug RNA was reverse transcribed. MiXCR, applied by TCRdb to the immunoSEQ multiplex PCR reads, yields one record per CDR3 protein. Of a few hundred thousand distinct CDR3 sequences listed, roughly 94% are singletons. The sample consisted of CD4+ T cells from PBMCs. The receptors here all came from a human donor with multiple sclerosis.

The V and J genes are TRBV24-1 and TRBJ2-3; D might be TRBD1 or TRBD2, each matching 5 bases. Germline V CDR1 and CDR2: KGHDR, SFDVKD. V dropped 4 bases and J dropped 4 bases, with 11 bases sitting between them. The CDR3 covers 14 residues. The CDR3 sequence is CATSEGTWADTQYF. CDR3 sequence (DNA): TGTGCCACCAGTGAGGGGACGTGGGCAGATACGCAGTATTTT.

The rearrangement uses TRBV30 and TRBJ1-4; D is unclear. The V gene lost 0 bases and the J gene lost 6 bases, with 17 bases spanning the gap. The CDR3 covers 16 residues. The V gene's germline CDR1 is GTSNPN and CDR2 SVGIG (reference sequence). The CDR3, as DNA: TGTGCCTGGAGTGTAGGCCGGACTCGAGGGTATGAAAAACTGTTTTTT. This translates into CAWSVGRTRGYEKLFF.

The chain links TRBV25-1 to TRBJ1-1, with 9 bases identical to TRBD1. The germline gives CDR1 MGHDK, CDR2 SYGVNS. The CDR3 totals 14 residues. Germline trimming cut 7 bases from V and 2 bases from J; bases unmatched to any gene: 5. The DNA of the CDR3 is TGTGCCAGCACGGTGACAGGGGGAAACACTGAAGCTTTCTTT. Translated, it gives CASTVTGGNTEAFF.

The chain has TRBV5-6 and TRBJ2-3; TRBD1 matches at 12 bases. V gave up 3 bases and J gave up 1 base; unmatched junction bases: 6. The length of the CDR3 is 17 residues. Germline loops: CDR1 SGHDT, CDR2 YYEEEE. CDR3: CASSWGTGGFGTDTQYF. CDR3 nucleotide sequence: TGTGCCAGCAGCTGGGGGACAGGGGGCTTCGGCACAGATACGCAGTATTTT.

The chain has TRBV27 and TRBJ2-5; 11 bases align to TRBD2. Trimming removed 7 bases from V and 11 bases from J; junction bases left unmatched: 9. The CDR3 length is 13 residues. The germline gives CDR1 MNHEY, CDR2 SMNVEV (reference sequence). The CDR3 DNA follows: TGTGCCAGCACCGGGACTAGCGGTACGGCACAGTACTTC. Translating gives CASTGTSGTAQYF.

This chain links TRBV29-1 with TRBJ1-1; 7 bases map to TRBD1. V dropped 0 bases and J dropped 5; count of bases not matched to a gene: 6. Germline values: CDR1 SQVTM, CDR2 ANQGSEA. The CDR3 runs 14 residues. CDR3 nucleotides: TGCAGCGTTGAAGAAGGAGGGGGCAGGACTGAAGCTTTCTTT. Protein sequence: CSVEEGGGRTEAFF.

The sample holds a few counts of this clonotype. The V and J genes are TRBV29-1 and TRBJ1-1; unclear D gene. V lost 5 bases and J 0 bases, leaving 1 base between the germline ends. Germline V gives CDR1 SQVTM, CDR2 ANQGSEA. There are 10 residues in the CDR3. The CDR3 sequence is CSVMNTEAFF. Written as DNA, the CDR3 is TGCAGCGTTATGAACACTGAAGCTTTCTTT.

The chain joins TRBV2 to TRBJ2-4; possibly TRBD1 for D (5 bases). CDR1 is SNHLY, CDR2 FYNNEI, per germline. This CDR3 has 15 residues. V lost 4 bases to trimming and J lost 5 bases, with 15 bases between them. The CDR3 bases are TGTGCCAGCAGTGGATCTGACGTGGGGCAAAACATTCAGTACTTC. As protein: CASSGSDVGQNIQYF.

Here the CDR3 DNA reads TGCAGTGCTAGTACTCTAAACTATGGCTACACCTTC. Protein: CSASTLNYGYTF. The chain recombines TRBV20-1 with TRBJ1-2; D is uncertain. Per the germline V gene, CDR1 is DFQATT and CDR2 is SNEGSKA (reference sequence). Between the trimmed V and J ends, which lost 3 bases and 2 bases, there was a span of 7 bases. This CDR3 is 12 amino acids long.

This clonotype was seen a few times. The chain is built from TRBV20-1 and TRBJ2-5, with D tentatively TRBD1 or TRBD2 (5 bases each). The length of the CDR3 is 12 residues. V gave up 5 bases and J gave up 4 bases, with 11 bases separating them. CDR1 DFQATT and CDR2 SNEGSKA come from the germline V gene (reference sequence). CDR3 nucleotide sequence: TGCAGTGCTGGGGGAGCCGGAGAGACCCAGTACTTC. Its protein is CSAGGAGETQYF.

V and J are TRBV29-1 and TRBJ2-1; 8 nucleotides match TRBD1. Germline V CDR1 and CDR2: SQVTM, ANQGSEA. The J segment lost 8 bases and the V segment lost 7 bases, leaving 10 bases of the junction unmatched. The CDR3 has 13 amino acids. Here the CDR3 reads CSGANRGVYEQFF. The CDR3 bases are TGCAGCGGTGCTAACAGGGGGGTGTATGAGCAGTTCTTC.

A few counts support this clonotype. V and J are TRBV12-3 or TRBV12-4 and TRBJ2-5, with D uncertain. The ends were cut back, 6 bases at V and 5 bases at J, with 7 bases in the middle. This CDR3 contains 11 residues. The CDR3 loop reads CASSHRETQYF. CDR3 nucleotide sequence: TGTGCCAGCAGCCATAGGGAGACCCAGTACTTC.

The DNA of the CDR3 is TGTGCCAGCAGCTTGTCCGCAGATACGCAGTATTTT. Its protein is CASSLSADTQYF. The genes are TRBV7-2 and TRBJ2-3; D gene ambiguous. CDR3 size: 12 residues. Germline values: CDR1 SGHTA, CDR2 FQGNSA. The ends were cut back, 3 bases at V and 4 bases at J, with 5 bases in the middle.

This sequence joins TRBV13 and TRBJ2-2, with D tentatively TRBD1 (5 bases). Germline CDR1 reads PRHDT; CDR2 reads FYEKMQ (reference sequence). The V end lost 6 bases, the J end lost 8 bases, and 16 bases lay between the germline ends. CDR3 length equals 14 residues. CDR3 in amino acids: CASSPRTLTGELFF. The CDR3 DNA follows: TGTGCCAGCAGTCCGCGGACATTGACGGGGGAGCTGTTTTTT.

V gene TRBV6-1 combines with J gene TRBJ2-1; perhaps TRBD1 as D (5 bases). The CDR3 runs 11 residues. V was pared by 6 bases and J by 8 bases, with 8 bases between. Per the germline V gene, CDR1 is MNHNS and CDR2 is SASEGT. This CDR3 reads CASRDIDEQFF. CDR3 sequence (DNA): TGTGCCAGCAGGGACATCGATGAGCAGTTCTTC.

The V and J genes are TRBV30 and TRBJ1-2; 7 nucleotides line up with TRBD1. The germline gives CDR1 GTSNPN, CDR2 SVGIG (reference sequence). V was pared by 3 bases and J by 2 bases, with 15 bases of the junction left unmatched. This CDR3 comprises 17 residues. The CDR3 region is CAWSPTPTGKLNYGYTF. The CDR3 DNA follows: TGTGCCTGGAGCCCCACCCCGACAGGGAAGTTGAACTATGGCTACACCTTC. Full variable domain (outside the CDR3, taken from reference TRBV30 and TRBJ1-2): SQTIHQWPATLVQPVGSPLSLECTVEGTSNPNLYWYRQAAGRGLQLLFYSVGIGQISSEVPQNLSASRPQDRQFILSSKKLLLSDSGFYLCAWSPTPTGKLNYGYTFGSGTRLTVV.

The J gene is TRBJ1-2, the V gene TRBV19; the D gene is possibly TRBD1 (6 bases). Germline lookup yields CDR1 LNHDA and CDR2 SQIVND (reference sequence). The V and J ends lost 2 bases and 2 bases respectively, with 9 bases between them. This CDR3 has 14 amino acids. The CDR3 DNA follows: TGTGCCAGTAGTATAAAGACAGGAAACTATGGCTACACCTTC. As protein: CASSIKTGNYGYTF.

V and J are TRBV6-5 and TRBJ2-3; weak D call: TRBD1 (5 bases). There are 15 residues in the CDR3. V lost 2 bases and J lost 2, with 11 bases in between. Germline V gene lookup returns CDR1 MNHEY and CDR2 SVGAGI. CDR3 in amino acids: CASSYEGAHTDTQYF. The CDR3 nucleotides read TGTGCCAGCAGTTACGAAGGGGCCCACACAGATACGCAGTATTTT.

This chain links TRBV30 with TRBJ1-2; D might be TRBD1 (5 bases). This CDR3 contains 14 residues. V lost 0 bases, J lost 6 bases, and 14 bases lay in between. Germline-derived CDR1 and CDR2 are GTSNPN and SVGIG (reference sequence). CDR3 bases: TGTGCCTGGAGTGTAAGTCCAGAGGGGCATGGCTACACCTTC. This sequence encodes CAWSVSPEGHGYTF.

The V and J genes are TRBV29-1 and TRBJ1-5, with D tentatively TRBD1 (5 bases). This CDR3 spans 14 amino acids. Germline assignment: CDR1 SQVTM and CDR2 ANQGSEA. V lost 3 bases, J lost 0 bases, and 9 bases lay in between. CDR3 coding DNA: TGCAGCGTTGATGGGGGGAATAGCAATCAGCCCCAGCATTTT. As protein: CSVDGGNSNQPQHF.

DNA of the CDR3: TGTGCCAGCAGCTTAGGGTTAGGCGGGCCCCCCATGGAGACCCAGTACTTC. Residues: CASSLGLGGPPMETQYF. This sequence joins TRBV7-3 and TRBJ2-5, with a weak D call TRBD2 (5 bases). V lost 2 bases, J lost 5 bases, and 21 bases lay in between. The CDR3 covers 17 residues. The germline V gene has CDR1 SGHTA and CDR2 FQGTGA.

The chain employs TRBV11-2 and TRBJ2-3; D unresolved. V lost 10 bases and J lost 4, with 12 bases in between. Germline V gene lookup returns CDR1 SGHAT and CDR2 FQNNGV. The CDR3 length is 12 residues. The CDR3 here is CATSEFADTQYF. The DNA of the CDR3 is TGTGCCACCTCGGAATTCGCAGATACGCAGTATTTT.